The rows below give T cell receptor beta chains drawn from one sample of a study of blood T cell repertoires in COVID-19. Some clones are missing from TCRdb's copy, which holds only in-frame ones; the method was immunoSEQ multiplex PCR. The sample records roughly 180,000 clones, 79% being singletons. Material: peripheral blood. These receptors were taken from an older woman with COVID-19, enrolled during active disease. Each CDR3 is given with its conserved first and last residue. The order of the fields is J gene, D gene, V gene, clone size, CDR3 protein, CDR3 DNA. D genes are given only for firm matches. Expanded clones are given a class, and other clones once, few, many or no size at all.

>TRBJ2-3|NA|TRBV6-5|NA
CASSRTRVADTQYF
TGTGCCAGCAGTCGTACTAGGGTCGCAGATACGCAGTATTTT
>TRBJ2-3|TRBD1|TRBV7-9|NA
CASGTGGVGTQYF
TGTGCCAGCGGGACAGGGGGTGTGGGTACGCAGTATTTT
>TRBJ1-6|NA|TRBV30|NA
CASGTRNSPLHF
TGTGCCTCTGGGACTCGGAATTCACCCCTCCACTTT
>TRBJ1-4|NA|TRBV11-2|NA
CASSFNPEKLFF
TGTGCCAGCAGCTTTAATCCTGAAAAACTGTTTTTT
>TRBJ2-3|TRBD2|TRBV11-2|NA
CASSLMGLAEEGDTQYF
TGTGCCAGCAGCCTGATGGGACTAGCGGAAGAAGGAGATACGCAGTATTTT
>TRBJ1-2|NA|TRBV11-3|NA
CASSLGDRENYGYTF
TGTGCCAGCAGCTTAGGAGACCGGGAGAACTATGGCTACACCTTC
>TRBJ1-5|NA|TRBV2|NA
CASAYFSNQPQHF
TGTGCCAGCGCCTACTTTAGCAATCAGCCCCAGCATTTT
>TRBJ1-1|NA|TRBV5-1|NA
CASSLGNSLNTEAFF
TGCGCCAGCAGCTTGGGGAACAGCCTGAACACTGAAGCTTTCTTT
>TRBJ1-2|TRBD1|TRBV5-4|NA
CASSFSTGANYGYTF
TGTGCCAGCAGCTTCTCGACAGGGGCTAACTATGGCTACACCTTC
>TRBJ2-5|TRBD2|TRBV2|NA
CASRRTSGQETQYF
TGTGCCAGCAGACGGACTAGCGGACAAGAGACCCAGTACTTC
>TRBJ2-2|NA|TRBV10-3|once
CAIRGAGANTGELFF
TGTGCCATCAGGGGGGCAGGGGCGAACACCGGGGAGCTGTTTTTT
>TRBJ2-1|TRBD1|TRBV7-2|NA
CASSLAQGVNNEQFF
TGTGCCAGCAGCTTAGCACAGGGGGTGAACAATGAGCAGTTCTTC
>TRBJ2-6|NA|TRBV6-4|NA
CASSDSRSGANVLTF
TGTGCCAGCAGTGACTCAAGGAGTGGGGCCAACGTCCTGACTTTC
>TRBJ1-6|NA|TRBV19|NA
CATKQGYNSPLHF
TGTGCCACTAAACAGGGCTATAATTCACCCCTCCACTTT
>TRBJ1-2|NA|TRBV6-6|NA
CASSYTGTANYGYTF
TGTGCCAGCAGTTACACAGGAACCGCTAACTATGGCTACACCTTC
>TRBJ1-3|NA|TRBV7-9|many
CASSFSQSGNTIYF
TGTGCCAGCAGCTTCTCGCAGTCTGGAAACACCATATATTTT
>TRBJ1-4|NA|TRBV21-1|NA
CASGKQTTNEKLFF
TGTGCCAGCGGAAAACAGACAACTAATGAAAAACTGTTTTTT
>TRBJ1-5|TRBD1|TRBV3-1/TRBV3-2|NA
CASSPTGTTNQPQHF
TGTGCCAGCAGCCCGACAGGGACAACGAATCAGCCCCAGCATTTT
>TRBJ1-2|NA|TRBV7-9|few
CASSLLGDGYTF
TGTGCCAGCAGCTTACTCGGGGATGGCTACACCTTC
>TRBJ2-1|NA|TRBV5-1|NA
CASSLGESSHSDEQFF
TGCGCCAGCAGCTTGGGGGAGTCATCCCATTCGGATGAGCAGTTCTTC
>TRBJ1-5|TRBD1|TRBV6-5|NA
CASMETGAGNQPQHF
TGTGCCAGCATGGAAACAGGGGCGGGCAATCAGCCCCAGCATTTT
>TRBJ2-3|NA|TRBV9|NA
CASTPGSAAEDTQYF
TGTGCCAGCACCCCAGGTAGCGCGGCAGAAGATACGCAGTATTTT
>TRBJ2-1|TRBD2|TRBV5-1|NA
CASAPSGGNSYNEQFF
TGCGCCAGCGCCCCTAGCGGGGGGAACTCCTACAATGAGCAGTTCTTC
>TRBJ2-5|NA|TRBV5-8|NA
CASSLRRDTQETQYF
TGTGCCAGCAGCCTCCGCCGGGACACCCAAGAGACCCAGTACTTC
>TRBJ1-2|NA|TRBV6-5|NA
CASSFIQGGNYGYTF
TGTGCCAGCAGTTTCATTCAGGGTGGGAACTATGGCTACACCTTC